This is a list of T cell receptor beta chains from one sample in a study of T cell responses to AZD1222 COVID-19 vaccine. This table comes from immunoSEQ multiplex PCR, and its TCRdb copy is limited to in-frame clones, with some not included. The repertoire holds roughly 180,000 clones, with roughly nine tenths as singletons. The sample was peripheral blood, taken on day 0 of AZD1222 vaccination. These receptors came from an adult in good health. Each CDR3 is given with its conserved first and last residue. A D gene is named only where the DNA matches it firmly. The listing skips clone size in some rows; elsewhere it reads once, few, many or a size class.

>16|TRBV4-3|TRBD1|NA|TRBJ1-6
CASSQDIGQGNSPLHF
TGCGCCAGCAGCCAAGATATCGGACAGGGTAATTCACCCCTCCACTTT
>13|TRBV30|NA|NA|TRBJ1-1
CAWKDRMNTEAFF
TGTGCCTGGAAAGACAGGATGAACACTGAAGCTTTCTTT
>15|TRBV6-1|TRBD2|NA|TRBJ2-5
CASSERLAGGEAQYF
TGTGCCAGCAGTGAACGTCTAGCGGGGGGTGAGGCCCAGTACTTC
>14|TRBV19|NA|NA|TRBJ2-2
CASIRNSNTGELFF
TGTGCCAGTATTCGGAATTCGAACACCGGGGAGCTGTTTTTT
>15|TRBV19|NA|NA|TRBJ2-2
CASSITATYTGELFF
TGTGCCAGTAGTATTACCGCGACTTACACCGGGGAGCTGTTTTTT
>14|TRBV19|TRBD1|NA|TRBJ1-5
CASSRDRDNQPQHF
TGTGCCAGTAGTAGGGACAGGGACAATCAGCCCCAGCATTTT
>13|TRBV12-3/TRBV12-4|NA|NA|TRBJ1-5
CASSFGPDQPQHF
TGTGCCAGCAGTTTTGGGCCAGACCAGCCCCAGCATTTT
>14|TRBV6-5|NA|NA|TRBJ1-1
CASRYRTANTEAFF
TGTGCCAGCAGATACAGGACCGCGAACACTGAAGCTTTCTTT
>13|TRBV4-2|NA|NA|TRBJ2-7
CASSPLPGTEQYF
TGTGCCAGCAGCCCTCTCCCAGGGACCGAGCAGTACTTC
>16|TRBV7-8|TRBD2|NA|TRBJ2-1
CASSSYRLAGGREQFF
TGTGCCAGCAGCTCCTACAGACTAGCGGGGGGCCGTGAGCAGTTCTTC
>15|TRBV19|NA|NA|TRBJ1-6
CASRPGASESSPLHF
TGTGCCAGTAGGCCAGGGGCCTCGGAATCCTCACCCCTCCACTTT
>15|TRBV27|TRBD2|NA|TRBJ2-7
CASSSSSGGHYEQYF
TGTGCCAGCAGCTCTTCAAGCGGGGGGCACTACGAGCAGTACTTC
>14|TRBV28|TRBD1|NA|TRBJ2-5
CASSLGGQGVTQYF
TGTGCCAGCAGTTTAGGAGGACAGGGAGTAACCCAGTACTTC
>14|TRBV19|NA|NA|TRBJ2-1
CASSIGRVGNEQFF
TGTGCCAGTAGTATCGGCCGAGTTGGCAATGAGCAGTTCTTC
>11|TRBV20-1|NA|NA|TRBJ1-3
CSASSENTIYF
TGCAGTGCTAGTTCGGAAAACACCATATATTTT
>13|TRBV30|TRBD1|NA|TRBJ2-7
CAWGQGSSYEQYF
TGTGCCTGGGGACAGGGGTCGTCCTACGAGCAGTACTTC
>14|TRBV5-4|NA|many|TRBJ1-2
CASSLDPQQRGYTF
TGTGCCAGCAGCTTGGATCCCCAACAGCGAGGCTACACCTTC
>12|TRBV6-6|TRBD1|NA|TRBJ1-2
CAISGQNYGYTF
TGTGCCATCTCGGGACAGAACTATGGCTACACCTTC
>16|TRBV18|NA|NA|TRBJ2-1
CASSNKRKSSYNEQFF
TGTGCCAGCTCAAATAAGCGGAAGAGCTCCTACAATGAGCAGTTCTTC
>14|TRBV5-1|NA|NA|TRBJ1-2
CASSLGGVNYGYTF
TGCGCCAGCAGCTTGGGAGGGGTAAACTATGGCTACACCTTC
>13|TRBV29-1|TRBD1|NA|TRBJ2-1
CSVVETGGNEQFF
TGCAGCGTTGTTGAGACAGGGGGAAATGAGCAGTTCTTC